This T cell receptor (beta chain) was profiled in a study of glioma-infiltrating T cells. Whole-study results and caveats: Tissue-blood divergence was below expectation in non-neoplastic patients, above in gliomas. Tissue and blood shared very few CDR3 sequences.

TCR alpha and beta CDR3 regions were amplified from RNA using iRepertoire nested multiplex PCR. From the multiplex PCR reads, TCRdb called clonotypes with MiXCR, one entry per CDR3 protein. The table records about 44,000 distinct CDR3 sequences, about 20% of them present only once. About this clonotype: What it binds is not known.

Trimming cost V 4 bases and J 3 bases, with 13 bases left between them. The length of the CDR3 is 14 residues. CDR1 is DFQATT, CDR2 SNEGSKA, per germline (reference sequence). This sequence originates from a human donor with low-grade glioma or glioblastoma, undergoing nonglioma brain surgery, or in good health (not recorded which). The rearrangement links TRBV20-1 to TRBJ2-1, with a possible D match to TRBD2 (6 bases). What was sequenced was glioma tissue, nonneoplastic brain tissue, or PBMCs (not recorded which). CDR3 sequence reads: CSAKAEGLYNEQFF. The CDR3 DNA reads TGCAGTGCTAAGGCGGAGGGACTCTACAATGAGCAGTTCTTC.